This T cell receptor beta chain was recorded in a study of T cells after posttransplantation cyclophosphamide. Study results and limitations: TRB overlap between skin or GI tissue T cells and blood was limited. Recipient CMV seropositivity and CMV reactivation strongly tracked TRB clonality. Donor-recipient repertoire similarity was low at 1-2 months, rising over year one.

As to this clone: Its antigen is unidentified.

Busulfan-fludarabine conditioning, marrow transplant, and cyclophosphamide on days +3 and +4 were administered. Clones were read by immunoSEQ multiplex PCR, and TCRdb kept only the in-frame ones, dropping some. Of 20,000 or so clones listed, about nine tenths are singletons. Germline CDR1 SGHVS, CDR2 FQNEAQ. CDR3 size: 21 residues. V trimming: 5 bases; J trimming: 4 bases; junction bases outside the gene matches: 26. V gene TRBV7-8 combines with J gene TRBJ1-5, with 7 nucleotides matching TRBD1. Sequencing was performed on PBMCs, taken after allogeneic stem cell transplant with posttransplant cyclophosphamide. The sequence was collected from a female patient aged 40-50 years who received an allogeneic stem cell transplant from a related donor, was CMV-positive, and had no GVHD. T cells may partly derive from the graft donor. CDR3 coding DNA: TGTGCCAGCAGCCCCACTGCAGACAGGGCCCTCTCATTCAACCGGAATCAGCCCCAGCATTTT. This translates into CASSPTADRALSFNRNQPQHF.